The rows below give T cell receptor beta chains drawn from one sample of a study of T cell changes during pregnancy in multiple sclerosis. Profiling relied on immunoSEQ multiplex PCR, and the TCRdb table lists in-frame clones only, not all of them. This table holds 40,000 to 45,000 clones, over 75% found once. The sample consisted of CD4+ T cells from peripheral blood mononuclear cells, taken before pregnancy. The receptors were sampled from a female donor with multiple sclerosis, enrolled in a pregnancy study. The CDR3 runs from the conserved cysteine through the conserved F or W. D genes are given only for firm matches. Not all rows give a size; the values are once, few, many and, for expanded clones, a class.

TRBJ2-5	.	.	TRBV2	CASSDDGRTTFQETQYF	TGTGCCAGCAGTGACGATGGACGGACTACCTTCCAAGAGACCCAGTACTTC
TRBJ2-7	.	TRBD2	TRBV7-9	CASSLDGLASGMGAYEQYF	TGTGCCAGCAGCTTAGATGGTCTCGCTAGCGGGATGGGGGCCTACGAGCAGTACTTC
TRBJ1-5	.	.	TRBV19	CASSKVHYGSNQPQHF	TGTGCCAGTAGTAAGGTCCATTACGGGAGCAATCAGCCCCAGCATTTT
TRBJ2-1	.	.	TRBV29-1	CSVEREYNEQFF	TGCAGCGTTGAAAGGGAGTACAATGAGCAGTTCTTC
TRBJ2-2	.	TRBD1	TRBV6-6	CASTRTGGGNTGELFF	TGTGCCAGCACCCGGACAGGGGGCGGTAACACCGGGGAGCTGTTTTTT
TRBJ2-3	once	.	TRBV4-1	CASTTKIAPLTDTQYF	TGCGCCAGCACCACTAAAATAGCGCCACTCACAGATACGCAGTATTTT
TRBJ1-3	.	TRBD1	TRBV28	CASSFPTGGYGNTIYF	TGTGCCAGCAGTTTCCCGACAGGGGGCTATGGAAACACCATATATTTT
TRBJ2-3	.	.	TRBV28	CASSSPRAGGNTDTQYF	TGTGCCAGCAGTTCACCTCGGGCAGGGGGGAACACAGATACGCAGTATTTT
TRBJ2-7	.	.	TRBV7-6	CASSSEDSEYYEQYF	TGTGCCAGCAGCTCTGAGGACTCCGAATACTACGAGCAGTACTTC
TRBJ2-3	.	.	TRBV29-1	CSVELYTDTQYF	TGCAGCGTTGAATTGTACACAGATACGCAGTATTTT
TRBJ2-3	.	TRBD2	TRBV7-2	CASSWRGALAGVTDTQYF	TGTGCCAGCAGCTGGCGGGGGGCACTAGCGGGGGTTACAGATACGCAGTATTTT
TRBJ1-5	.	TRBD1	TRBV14	CASSHHGTGVSNQPQHF	TGTGCCAGCAGCCACCACGGGACAGGCGTTAGCAATCAGCCCCAGCATTTT
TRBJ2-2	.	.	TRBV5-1	CASETNTGELFF	TGCGCCAGCGAGACGAACACCGGGGAGCTGTTTTTT
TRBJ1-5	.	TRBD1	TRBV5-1	CASSPGQGNNQPQHF	TGCGCCAGCAGCCCGGGACAGGGGAACAATCAGCCCCAGCATTTT
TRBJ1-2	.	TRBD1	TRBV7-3	CASSRTGGWGYTF	TGTGCCAGCAGTCGGACAGGGGGTTGGGGCTACACCTTC
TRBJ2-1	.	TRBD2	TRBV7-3	CASSLASGGAPEQFF	TGTGCCAGCAGCCTCGCGAGCGGGGGGGCCCCTGAGCAGTTCTTC
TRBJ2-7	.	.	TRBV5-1	CASSLRGGLAYEQYF	TGCGCCAGCAGCTTGCGGGGAGGACTTGCATACGAGCAGTACTTC
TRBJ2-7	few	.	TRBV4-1	CASSQVEGAAYEQYF	TGCGCCAGCAGCCAAGTGGAGGGTGCCGCCTACGAGCAGTACTTC